Listed below are T cell receptor beta chains from one sample, sequenced in a study of shared clonotypes between healthy human individuals. The table came from immunoSEQ multiplex PCR; TCRdb's copy has only in-frame clones and leaves some out. This table has about 600,000 clones, about 98% appearing once. Sample: naive CD8+ T cells sorted from blood. Receptors originate from a man between 25 and 39 years old in good health. Both conserved end residues are part of each CDR3. Fields, in order: D gene, clone size, V gene, J gene, CDR3 DNA, CDR3 protein. A D gene is named only where the DNA matches it firmly. Rows give clone size only sometimes, using once, few, many, or a class for an expanded clone.

.	.	TRBV7-2	TRBJ2-1	TGTGCCAGCAGCTCAGCGTCCTACAATGAGCAGTTCTTC	CASSSASYNEQFF
.	.	TRBV29-1	TRBJ2-1	TGCAGCGTTGAGGGGGTGGGGTATGAGCAGTTCTTC	CSVEGVGYEQFF
.	.	TRBV5-1	TRBJ1-1	TGCGCCAGCAGCCTAGGTGAAAGGGGCTTCACTGAAGCTTTCTTT	CASSLGERGFTEAFF
.	.	TRBV5-5	TRBJ2-5	TGTGCCAGCAGCTTGATAGGTATCCAAGAGACCCAGTACTTC	CASSLIGIQETQYF
.	.	TRBV6-1	TRBJ2-7	TGTGCCAGCCACTTAACAAGCTACGAGCAGTACTTC	CASHLTSYEQYF
.	.	TRBV7-9	TRBJ2-7	TGTGCCAGCAGCTTAGCCATGGTGGGCGAGCAGTACTTC	CASSLAMVGEQYF
.	.	TRBV9	TRBJ1-2	TGTGCCAGCAGTCGAGTAGACGGCTACACCTTC	CASSRVDGYTF
TRBD1	.	TRBV4-3	TRBJ2-7	TGCGCCAGCAGCCGCGGGACAGGGGGTTCCTACGAGCAGTACTTC	CASSRGTGGSYEQYF
TRBD2	.	TRBV14	TRBJ2-1	TGTGCCAGCAGCCACCGGACGGGGACTAGCAGTCACAATGAGCAGTTCTTC	CASSHRTGTSSHNEQFF
.	.	TRBV9	TRBJ1-3	TGTGCCAGCAGCCCGACCGGAAACACCATATATTTT	CASSPTGNTIYF
.	.	TRBV28	TRBJ2-1	TGTGCCAGCAGTTTATCAGTTAGTGGGTGGGACAATCGAGACAATGAGCAGTTCTTC	CASSLSVSGWDNRDNEQFF
.	.	TRBV6-5	TRBJ2-7	TGTGCCAGCAGTTACTCGGGTACCGGCTACGAGCAGTACTTC	CASSYSGTGYEQYF
.	.	TRBV19	TRBJ2-1	TGTGCCAGTAGTATCTCCCTAGCCCGATTGAACAATGAGCAGTTCTTC	CASSISLARLNNEQFF
.	.	TRBV4-1	TRBJ2-7	TGCGCCAGCAGCCAAGAACCCCTACTAGCTTACGAGCAGTACTTC	CASSQEPLLAYEQYF
.	.	TRBV5-5	TRBJ2-5	TGTGCCAGCAGCCGCCGGGCGGCGGAAACGACCCAAGAGACCCAGTACTTC	CASSRRAAETTQETQYF
TRBD2	.	TRBV7-9	TRBJ2-6	TGTGCCAGCAGCTCGGGACTAGCGGGAGGCATCTCTGGGGCCAACGTCCTGACTTTC	CASSSGLAGGISGANVLTF
.	.	TRBV11-2	TRBJ2-1	TGTGCCAGCAGCTTAGGACTATCCGGCTTCAATGAGCAGTTCTTC	CASSLGLSGFNEQFF
.	.	TRBV5-1	TRBJ2-1	TGCGCCAGCAGCTTGGCCCAATACAATGAGCAGTTCTTC	CASSLAQYNEQFF
TRBD2	.	TRBV6-6	TRBJ2-1	TGTGCCAGCAGTCTAGCGGGAGGGCCCTTCAATGAGCAGTTCTTC	CASSLAGGPFNEQFF
.	once	TRBV4-3	TRBJ2-1	TGCGCCAGCAGCCAAGATGGTTCGGGCACCAATGAGCAGTTCTTC	CASSQDGSGTNEQFF
.	.	TRBV9	TRBJ2-1	TGTGCCAGCAGCCCGGCAGAGAATGAGCAGTTCTTC	CASSPAENEQFF
.	.	TRBV5-4	TRBJ2-3	TGTGCCAGCAGCTTAAGTAAGGGGACAGATACGCAGTATTTT	CASSLSKGTDTQYF
TRBD2	.	TRBV7-9	TRBJ2-3	TGTGCCAGCAGAACAAGCGGGAGGGCCAGTACAGATACGCAGTATTTT	CASRTSGRASTDTQYF
TRBD1	.	TRBV9	TRBJ1-2	TGTGCCAGCAGCGTAGAAGGGGGCCGGGGCTACACCTTC	CASSVEGGRGYTF
.	.	TRBV29-1	TRBJ1-2	TGCAGCGTGGAACAAGGGGTATATGGCTACACCTTC	CSVEQGVYGYTF
.	.	TRBV28	TRBJ2-1	TGTGCCAGCAGTTTAGAGCCGGGATCCAGAGGGGGCAATGAGCAGTTCTTC	CASSLEPGSRGGNEQFF
TRBD2	.	TRBV5-1	TRBJ2-1	TGCGCCAGCAGCTGGACTAGCGGGATGGATGAGCAGTTCTTC	CASSWTSGMDEQFF
.	.	TRBV27	TRBJ2-7	TGTGCCAGCAGTCTCTCCTACGAGCAGTACTTC	CASSLSYEQYF
TRBD1	once	TRBV7-8	TRBJ2-7	TGTGCCAGCAGGGGACAGGGGGAATCCGAGCAGTACTTC	CASRGQGESEQYF
.	.	TRBV25-1	TRBJ2-7	TGTGCCAGCAGGGTCCACTACGAGCAGTACTTC	CASRVHYEQYF
TRBD1	.	TRBV29-1	TRBJ2-7	TGCAGCGTTTCCGGGACAGGGTTCTACGAGCAGTACTTC	CSVSGTGFYEQYF
.	.	TRBV18	TRBJ2-5	TGTGCCAGCTCCCCCTCCGAGGACGGGATATTGGGGACCCAGTACTTC	CASSPSEDGILGTQYF
.	.	TRBV7-9	TRBJ2-7	TGTGCCAGCAGCCCGGAGTACGAGCAGTACTTC	CASSPEYEQYF
.	.	TRBV6-6	TRBJ2-7	TGTGCCAGCAGTCTTTACGGTCCCTACGAGCAGTACTTC	CASSLYGPYEQYF
.	.	TRBV2	TRBJ1-4	TGTGCCAGCAGCGATACAGCGGCAACTAATGAAAAACTGTTTTTT	CASSDTAATNEKLFF
TRBD2	.	TRBV5-1	TRBJ2-7	TGCGCCAGCAGCTTGACCCCCATGACTAGCGGGAACCGCGGGGAGCAGTACTTC	CASSLTPMTSGNRGEQYF
.	once	TRBV19	TRBJ1-1	TGTGCCAGTAGTATTATGACGCCGGGTGAAGCTTTCTTT	CASSIMTPGEAFF
.	.	TRBV2	TRBJ2-6	TGTGCCAGCAGTGAGTGGCAGGCTGGGGCCAACGTCCTGACTTTC	CASSEWQAGANVLTF
.	.	TRBV27	TRBJ2-1	TGTGCCAGCACTCTAGGGAGCCCTTACAATGAGCAGTTCTTC	CASTLGSPYNEQFF
TRBD1	.	TRBV9	TRBJ1-2	TGTGCCAGCCGGGAGGGGGCATATGGCTACACCTTC	CASREGAYGYTF
TRBD1	.	TRBV11-3	TRBJ2-2	TGTGCCAGCAGCAGTAGCAGGGGGCTTAGCACCGGGGAGCTGTTTTTT	CASSSSRGLSTGELFF
.	.	TRBV11-2	TRBJ2-1	TGTGCCAGCAGCGGGAGATACAATGAGCAGTTCTTC	CASSGRYNEQFF
.	once	TRBV20-1	TRBJ2-7	TGCAGTGCTAGGGAGTACTACGAGCAGTACTTC	CSAREYYEQYF
TRBD1	.	TRBV6-1	TRBJ2-2	TGTGCCACCGGGACAGGAAACACCGGGGAGCTGTTTTTT	CATGTGNTGELFF
TRBD1	.	TRBV30	TRBJ2-7	TGTGCCTGGAGTGGAGGACAGGCATTCGCGCAGTACTTC	CAWSGGQAFAQYF
.	.	TRBV7-2	TRBJ1-2	TGTGCCAGCAGCTACCTTACGGGCGACTATGGCTACACCTTC	CASSYLTGDYGYTF
.	.	TRBV11-2	TRBJ2-7	TGTGCCAGCAGCTTAGATCTTGGAGAGCAGTACTTC	CASSLDLGEQYF
TRBD1	.	TRBV30	TRBJ1-1	TGTGCTGGGGACAGCCTGAACACTGAAGCTTTCTTT	CAGDSLNTEAFF
.	.	TRBV7-9	TRBJ2-4	TGTGCCAGCAGCTTAGTTTCTGCGGGGCCCAAAAACATTCAGTACTTC	CASSLVSAGPKNIQYF
.	.	TRBV27	TRBJ2-1	TGTGCCAGCAGTTTGGGGGGGCCCTACAATGAGCAGTTCTTC	CASSLGGPYNEQFF
.	.	TRBV9	TRBJ2-7	TGTGCCAGCAGCCCCAGACGGAGCACCTACGAGCAGTACTTC	CASSPRRSTYEQYF